These T cell receptor beta chains were read from a single sample in a study of T cell changes during pregnancy in multiple sclerosis. Assay: immunoSEQ multiplex PCR; the TCRdb copy retains only in-frame clones and omits some. The table has 60,000 to 75,000 clones, around 90% seen once; the top ten hold about 2%. The sample was peripheral blood, taken in the second trimester of pregnancy. All receptors come from a female donor with multiple sclerosis, enrolled in a pregnancy study. Both conserved end residues are part of each CDR3. The D gene is left open where the match is weak.

len	v_gene	j_gene	d_gene	CDR3nt	CDR3aa
18	TRBV18	TRBJ2-2	TRBD1	TGTGCCAGCTCACCACCGAACACAGGGGGCACGAACACCGGGGAGCTGTTTTTT	CASSPPNTGGTNTGELFF
14	TRBV2	TRBJ1-6	TRBD1	TGTGCCAGCATAACAGGGGGCGCGGGTTCACCCCTCCACTTT	CASITGGAGSPLHF
16	TRBV28	TRBJ1-6	.	TGTGCCAGCAGAGATGGAGGGAAATCCTATAATTCACCCCTCCACTTT	CASRDGGKSYNSPLHF
14	TRBV2	TRBJ2-5	.	TGTGCCAGCAGTGACCCGGCGGGGCGGGAGACCCAGTACTTC	CASSDPAGRETQYF
11	TRBV19	TRBJ2-7	.	TGTGCCAGTAGTTTCGGCGGGGAGCAGTACTTC	CASSFGGEQYF
12	TRBV19	TRBJ2-1	.	TGTGCCAGTAGTCCCCCAGGGAATGAGCAGTTCTTC	CASSPPGNEQFF
15	TRBV28	TRBJ2-2	.	TGTGCCAGCGAGTCAGCGACTCCGAACACCGGGGAGCTGTTTTTT	CASESATPNTGELFF
11	TRBV20-1	TRBJ2-1	TRBD2	TGCAGTGCTCTCGGGAGGGATGAGCAGTTCTTC	CSALGRDEQFF
13	TRBV19	TRBJ1-1	.	TGTGCCGGGAGAAAAACCGGGGACTATGAAGCTTTCTTT	CAGRKTGDYEAFF
14	TRBV29-1	TRBJ2-3	TRBD1	TGCAGCGCAGGACAGGGGACCTTCACAGATACGCAGTATTTT	CSAGQGTFTDTQYF
17	TRBV10-3	TRBJ2-1	TRBD2	TGTGCCATCTCGGACCCAGACACTAGCGGGAGTATTGGTGAGCAGTTCTTC	CAISDPDTSGSIGEQFF
14	TRBV5-1	TRBJ1-1	.	TGCGCCAGCAGCTTGACGAGGGGAGGAACTGAAGCTTTCTTT	CASSLTRGGTEAFF